These T cell receptor beta chains were read from a single sample in a study of shared clonotypes between healthy human individuals. The protocol was immunoSEQ multiplex PCR, while the TCRdb copy is restricted to in-frame clones and leaves out a portion. The table shows around 450,000 clones, with around 79% occurring only once. The sequenced sample consisted of PBMCs. The receptors derive from a middle-aged woman in good health. Some clones in this sample may be carry-over from other donors' samples. The CDR3 runs from the conserved cysteine through the conserved F or W. The D gene is left open where the match is weak. Clone size is stated in some rows and not others, as once, few, many or a class when expanded.

clone size | J gene | V gene | D gene | CDR3 protein | CDR3 DNA
- | TRBJ1-1 | TRBV5-1 | - | CASSLGGTTTEAFF | TGCGCCAGCAGCTTGGGTGGGACAACGACTGAAGCTTTCTTT
- | TRBJ1-5 | TRBV7-2 | TRBD1 | CASSLAGRGGPWQPQHF | TGTGCCAGCAGCTTAGCGGGTAGAGGGGGCCCTTGGCAGCCCCAGCATTTT
- | TRBJ2-1 | TRBV28 | - | CASSFGYYNEQFF | TGTGCCAGCAGTTTCGGATACTACAATGAGCAGTTCTTC
- | TRBJ2-3 | TRBV9 | TRBD2 | CASSVTSGGDTQYF | TGTGCCAGCAGCGTAACTAGCGGAGGGGATACGCAGTATTTT
- | TRBJ2-5 | TRBV18 | - | CASSLALKETQYF | TGTGCCAGCTCACTCGCCCTTAAAGAGACCCAGTACTTC
- | TRBJ2-7 | TRBV5-4 | - | CASSLPGRTYEQYF | TGTGCCAGCAGCTTGCCCGGGCGGACCTACGAGCAGTACTTC
- | TRBJ1-5 | TRBV6-6 | - | CASTSQRGTNQPQHF | TGTGCCAGCACATCACAGCGGGGTACCAATCAGCCCCAGCATTTT
- | TRBJ2-1 | TRBV28 | TRBD2 | CASSLGGLAGSFYNEQFF | TGTGCCAGCAGTTTAGGCGGACTAGCGGGAAGCTTCTACAATGAGCAGTTCTTC
- | TRBJ2-7 | TRBV6-1 | TRBD2 | CASRSGKTSYEQYF | TGTGCCAGCAGAAGCGGGAAGACCTCCTACGAGCAGTACTTC
few | TRBJ2-7 | TRBV7-8 | - | CASSLGSGYSYEQYF | TGTGCCAGCAGCTTAGGGTCAGGTTACTCCTACGAGCAGTACTTC
- | TRBJ2-7 | TRBV7-8 | - | CASSLGRGNYEQYF | TGTGCCAGCAGCTTGGGACGGGGGAACTACGAGCAGTACTTC
- | TRBJ2-1 | TRBV11-2 | TRBD2 | CASTLGLAANYNEQFF | TGTGCCAGCACCCTAGGACTAGCGGCAAATTACAATGAGCAGTTCTTC
once | TRBJ2-7 | TRBV6-5 | - | CASSYLGEQYF | TGTGCCAGCAGTTACCTCGGGGAGCAGTACTTC
- | TRBJ1-2 | TRBV7-2 | TRBD1 | CASSSRLRGQGVGYTF | TGTGCCAGCAGCTCACGGCTGCGGGGACAGGGGGTAGGCTACACCTTC
- | TRBJ2-2 | TRBV19 | TRBD1 | CASSTPRLDRGFPGELFF | TGTGCCAGTAGTACCCCCCGACTGGACAGGGGTTTTCCCGGGGAGCTGTTTTTT
- | TRBJ2-3 | TRBV7-9 | TRBD2 | CASSLGGRGTDTQYF | TGTGCCAGCAGCTTAGGCGGGAGGGGGACAGATACGCAGTATTTT
- | TRBJ2-2 | TRBV28 | - | CASTNRQVFTGELFF | TGTGCCAGCACCAATAGACAGGTTTTCACCGGGGAGCTGTTTTTT
- | TRBJ2-5 | TRBV25-1 | TRBD1 | CASSEFSGQATQYF | TGTGCCAGCAGTGAATTCTCGGGACAGGCGACCCAGTACTTC
- | TRBJ1-2 | TRBV30 | TRBD1 | CAWSQQGNYGYTF | TGTGCCTGGAGCCAACAGGGGAACTATGGCTACACCTTC
- | TRBJ2-7 | TRBV6-1 | - | CASSEQGNHYEQYF | TGTGCCAGCAGTGAACAGGGGAATCACTACGAGCAGTACTTC
once | TRBJ1-4 | TRBV7-9 | TRBD1 | CASSLGDRGVREKLFF | TGTGCCAGCAGCTTAGGAGACAGGGGCGTTCGTGAAAAACTGTTTTTT
- | TRBJ1-1 | TRBV19 | - | CASSIRTENTEAFF | TGTGCCAGTAGTATCCGGACGGAAAACACTGAAGCTTTCTTT